The 24 T cell receptor beta chains below come from one sample, sequenced in a study of cytomegalovirus exposure and HLA in healthy donors. This PCR relied on a set of 60 Vbeta primers and 13 Jbeta primers. Libraries were prepared by immunoSEQ multiplex PCR; TCRdb keeps only in-frame clonotypes and omits some of them. The repertoire includes 170,000 or so clones, about 80% of them detected once, and about 7% sits in the top ten. Input material: PBMCs. These receptors were obtained from a man aged 30 to 39 in good health and CMV-seropositive.

The chain has TRBV9 and TRBJ1-2; 8 nucleotides align to TRBD1. Looked up from germline, CDR1 is SGDLS and CDR2 is YYNGEE. V was pared by 2 bases and J by 4 bases, with 10 bases of the junction left unmatched. This CDR3 has 16 amino acids. The CDR3: CASSVSDRGDGYGYTF. Here the CDR3 DNA reads TGTGCCAGCAGCGTCTCAGACAGGGGTGATGGCTATGGCTACACCTTC.

The V and J genes are TRBV30 and TRBJ2-3; D not certain. The CDR3 sequence is 14 residues long. Trimming took off 4 bases at V and 4 bases at J, with 15 bases between the two ends. The germline V gene encodes CDR1 GTSNPN and CDR2 SVGIG (reference sequence). The CDR3: CAWTRSRAADTQYF. The CDR3 nucleotides read TGTGCCTGGACCCGCTCTCGTGCGGCAGATACGCAGTATTTT.

This sequence joins TRBV2 and TRBJ2-2; 8 nucleotides match TRBD2. The CDR3 has 15 residues. Germline V CDR1 and CDR2: SNHLY, FYNNEI. V was pared by 7 bases and J by 4 bases, with 8 bases of the junction left unmatched. The CDR3 DNA is TGTGCCAGCAAGATCGGGGGGGATATCACCGGGGAGCTGTTTTTT. This sequence encodes CASKIGGDITGELFF.

The V gene is TRBV19, the J gene TRBJ2-5; 9 nucleotides agree with TRBD2. CDR1 and CDR2 (germline): LNHDA, SQIVND (reference sequence). This CDR3 has 16 amino acids. Germline trimming cut 9 bases from V and 5 bases from J; bases unmatched to any gene: 16. CDR3 residues: CASGISGGMESETQYF. The DNA for the CDR3 is TGTGCCAGCGGGATCAGCGGGGGGATGGAGTCGGAGACCCAGTACTTC.

The V call is TRBV5-1, the J call TRBJ2-5; D gene uncertain. Near its end, the DNA agrees better with TRBJ2-7, so the J call may be wrong. This CDR3 is built from 13 residues. Looked up from germline, CDR1 is SGHRS and CDR2 is YFSETQ. The CDR3, as DNA: TGCGCCAGCAGCTTGGCCGTTAGTCACGAGCAGTACTTC. Translated, it gives CASSLAVSHEQYF.

Only one count was recorded for this clone. The CDR3 reads CASSLGRSYEQYF. The CDR3 DNA is TGTGCCAGCAGTTTGGGGAGGTCCTACGAGCAGTACTTC. V usage is TRBV6-6 and J usage is TRBJ2-7, with D perhaps TRBD2 (6 bases). Between the trimmed V and J ends, which lost 4 bases and 1 base, there was a span of 8 bases. Germline loops: CDR1 MNHNY, CDR2 SVGAGI (reference sequence). The CDR3 runs to 13 residues.

The rearrangement uses TRBV6-5 and TRBJ2-1, with 12 bases identical to TRBD2. V shed 6 bases, J shed 16 bases, and the junction held 7 bases outside the gene matches. This CDR3 region has 12 residues. Germline V gene lookup returns CDR1 MNHEY and CDR2 SVGAGI. The CDR3 DNA follows: TGTGCCAGCAGCCTAGCGGGGGGGCGATCCTTCTTC. This translates into CASSLAGGRSFF.

V and J are TRBV2 and TRBJ2-5; D might be TRBD1 (5 bases). The J call may be wrong; the DNA end is better matched by TRBJ2-7. The CDR3 covers 14 residues. The germline gives CDR1 SNHLY, CDR2 FYNNEI. In DNA form, the CDR3 reads TGTGCCACCGGCCTCGCAGGGAAGGACTACGAGCAGTACTTC. Its protein is CATGLAGKDYEQYF.

This chain links TRBV20-1 with TRBJ2-7, with TRBD1 as a possible D gene (5 bases). Germline V gene sequence: CDR1 DFQATT, CDR2 SNEGSKA (reference sequence). V lost 2 bases to trimming and J lost 3 bases, with 5 bases between them. The CDR3 spans 11 residues. Here the CDR3 reads CSARQGYEQYF. CDR3 DNA: TGCAGTGCTAGACAGGGCTACGAGCAGTACTTC.

The table lists this clone with a few counts. This chain uses TRBV7-2 with TRBJ1-1; 7 bases map to TRBD1. V trimming: 6 bases; J trimming: 1 base; junction bases outside the gene matches: 20. The CDR3 runs 19 residues. Germline CDR1 and CDR2: SGHTA and FQGNSA. CDR3 DNA sequence: TGTGCCAGCAGGCCTCGTACAGGGGATAGGATGACCTCGAACACTGAAGCTTTCTTT. It is translated as CASRPRTGDRMTSNTEAFF.

The chain couples TRBV30 to TRBJ2-5; 12 nucleotides match TRBD2. The CDR3 extends over 16 amino acids. Germline values: CDR1 GTSNPN, CDR2 SVGIG (reference sequence). V lost 1 base to trimming and J lost 5 bases; unmatched junction nucleotides: 8. CDR3 sequence (DNA): TGTGCCTGGAGTGGGCTAGCGGGAGGGCCTGGGGAGACCCAGTACTTC. Protein: CAWSGLAGGPGETQYF.

The chain employs TRBV10-3 and TRBJ2-1, with 8 bases identical to TRBD1. Trimming took 4 bases from V and 2 from J; bases not matched to a gene: 7. This CDR3 contains 16 residues. CDR1 and CDR2 from the germline V gene are ENHRY and SYGVKD. The CDR3 sequence: CAISGTDRGTYNEQFF. CDR3 nucleotides: TGTGCCATCAGTGGGACAGACAGGGGCACCTACAATGAGCAGTTCTTC.

This clone was detected only a few times. The CDR3 DNA follows: TGTGCCAGCAGCCCTGCGCGCGGCGGGGTGCAGTACTTC. Amino acid sequence: CASSPARGGVQYF. J is TRBJ2-7 and V is TRBV5-4; possible D gene TRBD2, 6 bases. CDR3 length: 13 amino acids. Germline V gives CDR1 SGHNT, CDR2 YYREEE (reference sequence). V was cut by 4 bases and J by 9 bases, with 17 bases left in between.

The rearrangement uses TRBV27 and TRBJ1-3, with 11 nucleotides matching TRBD1. V lost 6 bases, J lost 7 bases, and 2 bases stayed unmatched. This CDR3 contains 13 residues. CDR1 is MNHEY and CDR2 is SMNVEV in the germline V gene (reference sequence). Written as DNA, the CDR3 is TGTGCCAGCAGCGGGACAGGGGGGAACACCATATATTTT. Encoded protein: CASSGTGGNTIYF.

The CDR3 protein is CASGLVDSGLYNEQFF. The CDR3 DNA reads TGTGCTAGTGGTTTGGTAGATAGCGGGCTTTACAATGAGCAGTTCTTC. The genes are TRBV12-5 and TRBJ2-1, with 7 nucleotides matching TRBD2. CDR1 and CDR2 (germline): LGHNT, FRNRAP. The CDR3 loop spans 16 amino acids. V was clipped by 0 bases and J by 4 bases; unmatched bases: 6.

The rearrangement links TRBV7-6 to TRBJ2-3; no reliable D call. The germline V and J ends were trimmed by 0 bases and 6 bases, with 7 bases remaining between them. This CDR3 comprises 13 residues. Germline V gene data show CDR1 as SGHVS and CDR2 as FNYEAQ. For the CDR3, the DNA is TGTGCCAGCAGCTTAGCGCTATGGGATACGCAGTATTTT. Protein product: CASSLALWDTQYF. Together with reference TRBV7-6 and TRBJ2-3, the CDR3 gives the full variable domain: GAGVSQSPRYKVTKRGQDVALRCDPISGHVSLYWYRQALGQGPEFLTYFNYEAQQDKSGLPNDRFSAERPEGSISTLTIQRTEQRDSAMYRCASSLALWDTQYFGPGTRLTVL.

The chain employs TRBV4-1 and TRBJ2-3; D possibly corresponds to TRBD1 (6 bases). Between the trimmed V and J ends, which lost 0 bases and 1 base, there was a span of 11 bases. The germline CDR1 and CDR2 sequences are MGHRA and YSYEKL. The CDR3 covers 16 residues. The CDR3, as DNA: TGCGCCAGCAGCCAAGATGGGGGCCCCCGCACAGATACGCAGTATTTT. Residues: CASSQDGGPRTDTQYF.

V usage is TRBV6-4 and J usage is TRBJ2-7; TRBD1 agrees at 7 bases. V lost 5 bases and J lost 4; bases outside the gene matches: 11. This CDR3 has 15 residues. CDR1 and CDR2 (germline): MRHNA, SNTAGT. CDR3 residues: CASSHRDRAPYEQYF. The CDR3 DNA reads TGTGCCAGCAGTCACCGAGACAGGGCCCCTTACGAGCAGTACTTC.

V usage is TRBV4-2 and J usage is TRBJ2-5; 12 positions agree with TRBD1. The J call may be incorrect, as the DNA end agrees better with TRBJ2-7. The CDR3 spans 16 residues. Germline V gene data show CDR1 as LGHNA and CDR2 as YNFKEQ. CDR3: CASSQVGQGARYEQYF. For the CDR3, the DNA is TGTGCCAGCAGCCAGGTGGGACAGGGGGCGCGCTACGAGCAGTACTTC.

The chain carries TRBV7-2 and TRBJ1-6; TRBD1 matches 9 bases. The CDR3 is 18 residues long. Germline V gene lookup returns CDR1 SGHTA and CDR2 FQGNSA. After removal of 0 bases from V and 6 bases from J, the junction contained 9 bases not matched to a gene. In DNA form, the CDR3 reads TGTGCCAGCAGCTTAGCGACCGTACAGGGGGCCGGTAATTCACCCCTCCACTTT. It specifies CASSLATVQGAGNSPLHF.

This chain connects TRBV28 to TRBJ2-7, with TRBD2 identical over 12 bases. V was pared by 2 bases and J by 2 bases, with 4 bases of the junction left unmatched. The length of the CDR3 is 16 residues. Germline CDR1 MDHEN, CDR2 SYDVKM. CDR3 amino acids: CASSLLAGGGPYEQYF. CDR3 DNA sequence: TGTGCCAGCAGTTTACTAGCGGGAGGGGGGCCCTACGAGCAGTACTTC.

This chain links TRBV28 with TRBJ2-7; D is possibly TRBD1 (6 bases). The germline V gene encodes CDR1 MDHEN and CDR2 SYDVKM. This CDR3 is 17 amino acids long. V was shortened by 3 bases and J by 2 bases, with 20 bases between the two germline ends. In DNA form, the CDR3 reads TGTGCCAGCAGTTTCCCACTCCACAGGGAAGGGCCCTACGAGCAGTACTTC. Protein product: CASSFPLHREGPYEQYF.

CDR3 sequence reads: CASSASLNEQFF. CDR3 DNA sequence: TGTGCCAGCAGTGCCAGTCTCAATGAGCAGTTCTTC. The chain couples TRBV28 to TRBJ2-1; no clear D gene. The CDR3 extends over 12 amino acids. Germline V gene sequence: CDR1 MDHEN, CDR2 SYDVKM. V was pared by 5 bases and J by 6 bases, with 8 bases between.

V gene TRBV6-1 combines with J gene TRBJ1-2; D is perhaps TRBD1 (6 bases). The CDR3 is made up of 13 amino acids. The V and J ends lost 4 bases and 10 bases respectively, with 16 bases between them. Germline assignment: CDR1 MNHNS and CDR2 SASEGT. The CDR3 region has the DNA TGTGCCAGCAGTGCACAGGGAAACCTTGCCTACACCTTC. Translated: CASSAQGNLAYTF.